The following is a T cell receptor (beta chain) sequence with its context. This clonotype is deemed medium-sized (0.01 to 0.1%). Its specific antigen is unknown. No base quality information exists; no much larger clone differs at one position. The CDR3 runs 19 residues from the cysteine to the phenylalanine. Of all the DNA, just the CDR3 is kept, 57 bases in frame from base 1. Sequences PRHDT (CDR1) and FYEKMQ (CDR2) are obtained from the germline V gene (reference sequence). The germline V end is reduced by 2 bases and the J end by 1 base; junction bases left unmatched: 11. Multiplex touch-down PCR with a mixed TRB-A/B primer pool was used to amplify rearranged TRB sequences covering the V, D and J segments. Illumina adapters and sample indices were attached to the amplicons in two consecutive PCR reactions using Phusion HS II polymerase. Amplicons were gel-purified using the NucleoSpin Gel and PCR Clean-up kit and were subsequently checked with Qubit and an Agilent 2100 Bioanalyzer. The libraries were sequenced on an Illumina MiSeq with 600-cycle, single-indexed, paired-end runs. Per the source publication's procedure: TRB sequences were processed with MiXCR versions 2.12 and 3.0.5. Each unique CDR3 nucleotide sequence counted as one clone, and only productive sequences with at least two reads were retained. Repertoire metrics included Shannon diversity, evenness, clonality (one minus evenness), and alpha-parameterized diversity profiles from alpha 0 to 5. The IGoR algorithm was used to calculate generation probabilities of clones in the paired pre- and post-chemotherapy samples. Starting from the raw public reads, TCRdb applied fastp trimming at Q25, assembled clones with MiXCR and retained in-frame beta chains. A single entry per CDR3 protein holds the most common genes and DNA from its merged rows. The V and J calls and clone size come from TCRdb's table, not from the authors' own analysis. The sample records hundreds of distinct CDR3 sequences, roughly 24% of which are singletons. Of the sample, roughly three fifths is held by the ten largest clones.

This specimen comes from a study of T cell repertoires in aging, cancer and after chemotherapy (dated by TCRdb to between 2019 and 2020). Regarding the research as a whole: Donors were distributed across six age groups ranging from 30 or younger to 70 or older, with at least three individuals included per group. Paired pre- and post-chemotherapy samples in the solid tumor group came from brain tumor (glioblastoma) patients receiving temozolomide-based therapy. The complete dataset included 8 million to 9.5 million TCR reads. To examine immunoaging and T cell reconstitution after chemotherapy, the study profiled TCR beta repertoires in peripheral blood from healthy donors and cancer patients. Alongside some 100 healthy donors serving as a reference group, the cohort included roughly 220 cancer patients, of whom 90 to 94 had hematological cancers and about 130 had solid cancers. Overall results and qualifications from the work: In healthy donors, the decline in TCR diversity with age was mainly due to loss of richness, whereas in cancer patients loss of evenness also played a role. According to the authors, the repertoire data do not allow conclusions to be drawn about immunological memory after chemotherapy. Significantly lower blood TCR diversity and higher clonality were observed in untreated patients with hematological or solid cancers than in age-matched healthy donors. Median generation probability increased over the chemotherapy interval in both cancer cohorts, suggesting repertoire reconstitution through rebound thymic output.

TCR beta rearrangements were amplified from genomic DNA extracted from peripheral blood rather than from sorted cells or RNA. Sequencing used blood. The receptor's source is a human donor with a solid tumor. The chain employs TRBV13 and TRBJ2-3, with 11 junctional bases fitting TRBD2. CDR3 protein: CASSLRGTSGSVGTDTQYF. The sequenced DNA: TGTGCCAGCAGCTTACGGGGAACTAGCGGGAGTGTGGGCACAGATACGCAGTATTTT.